The entry below describes one T cell receptor beta chain. The antigen is unknown. The CDR3 extends over 12 amino acids. The ends were cut back, 3 bases at V and 1 base at J, with 6 bases in the middle. Per the germline V gene, CDR1 is SQVTM and CDR2 is ANQGSEA. The data belong to a study of T cell repertoires in cytomegalovirus infection. TCRdb analysed the reads with MiXCR anew, one entry per CDR3 protein. The table records about 740,000 distinct CDR3 sequences, about a third of them present only once. General observations from the study: What dominated the ex vivo response were HLA-C-restricted CMV-specific TCR beta clonotypes.

This clonotype originated in a human donor in good health (CMV status not recorded). Some clones in this sample may be carry-over from other donors' samples. The rearrangement joins TRBV29-1 to TRBJ1-1; D remains ambiguous. Sequenced input: PBMCs. The CDR3 spells CSVDSWNTEAFF. The CDR3 nucleotides read TGCAGCGTTGACAGTTGGAACACTGAAGCTTTCTTT.